This T cell receptor (beta chain) is drawn from a study of blood T cell repertoires in COVID-19. On the study more broadly: Sites across the United States, Italy and Spain contributed samples from acute and convalescent COVID-19. From T cells, B-cell-depleted T cells, or PBMCs came the material, which was cDNA or gDNA.

Profiled with immunoSEQ multiplex PCR; TCRdb holds only in-frame clones, not every one. The sample lists some 170,000 clones, around 85% seen once, with approximately 10% in the top ten. The CDR3 contains 15 residues. V gave up 3 bases and J gave up 5 bases, with 15 bases separating them. Germline CDR1 is KGHDR and CDR2 is SFDVKD. The sequenced material came from peripheral blood. The rearrangement links TRBV24-1 to TRBJ2-5, with D possibly being TRBD1 (7 bases). The source of this sequence is a man in his sixties with active or convalescent COVID-19. The CDR3 coding sequence is TGTGCCACCAGTGATGCGGACAGGAGGGGGGAGACCCAGTACTTC. Translating it yields CATSDADRRGETQYF.